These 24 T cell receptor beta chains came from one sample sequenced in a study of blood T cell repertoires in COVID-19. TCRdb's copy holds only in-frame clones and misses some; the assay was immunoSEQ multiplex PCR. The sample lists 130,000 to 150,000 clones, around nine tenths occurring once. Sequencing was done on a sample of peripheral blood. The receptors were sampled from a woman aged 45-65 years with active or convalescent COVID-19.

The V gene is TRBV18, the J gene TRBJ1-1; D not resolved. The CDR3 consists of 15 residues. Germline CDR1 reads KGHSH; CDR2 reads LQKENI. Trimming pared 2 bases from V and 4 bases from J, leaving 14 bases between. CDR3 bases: TGTGCCAGCTCACCAGTAGCTGTGGGTACCACTGAAGCTTTCTTT. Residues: CASSPVAVGTTEAFF.

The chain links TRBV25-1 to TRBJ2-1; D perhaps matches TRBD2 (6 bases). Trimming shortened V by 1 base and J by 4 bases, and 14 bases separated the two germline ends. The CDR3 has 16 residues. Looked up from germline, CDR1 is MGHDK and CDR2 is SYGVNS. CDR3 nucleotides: TGTGCCAGCAGTGAATCGGGGACTTACCGTTACAATGAGCAGTTCTTC. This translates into CASSESGTYRYNEQFF. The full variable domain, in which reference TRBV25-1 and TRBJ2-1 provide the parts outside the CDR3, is EADIYQTPRYLVIGTGKKITLECSQTMGHDKMYWYQQDPGMELHLIHYSYGVNSTEKGDLSSESTVSRIRTEHFPLTLESARPSHTSQYLCASSESGTYRYNEQFFGPGTRLTVL.

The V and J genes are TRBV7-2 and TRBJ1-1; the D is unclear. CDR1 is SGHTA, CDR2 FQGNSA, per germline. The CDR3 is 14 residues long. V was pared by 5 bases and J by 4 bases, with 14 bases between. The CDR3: CASSRSLSSTEAFF. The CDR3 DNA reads TGTGCCAGCAGCCGCAGCCTTAGCAGCACTGAAGCTTTCTTT.

CDR3: CASSGTGPLSGNTIYF. The CDR3 DNA sequence: TGTGCCAGCAGCGGGACAGGGCCACTCTCTGGAAACACCATATATTTT. This rearrangement joins TRBV5-8 to TRBJ1-3; 9 bases are shared with TRBD1. This CDR3 is built from 16 residues. J gave up 0 bases and V 4 bases, and 5 bases lay outside the gene matches. Per germline, CDR1 SGHTS and CDR2 YDEGEE.

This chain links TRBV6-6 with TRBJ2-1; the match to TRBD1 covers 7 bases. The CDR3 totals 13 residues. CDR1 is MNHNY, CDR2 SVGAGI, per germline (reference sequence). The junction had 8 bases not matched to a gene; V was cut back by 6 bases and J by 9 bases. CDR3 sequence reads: CASSLQGVGEQFF. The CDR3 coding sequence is TGTGCCAGCAGCTTGCAGGGGGTGGGTGAGCAGTTCTTC.

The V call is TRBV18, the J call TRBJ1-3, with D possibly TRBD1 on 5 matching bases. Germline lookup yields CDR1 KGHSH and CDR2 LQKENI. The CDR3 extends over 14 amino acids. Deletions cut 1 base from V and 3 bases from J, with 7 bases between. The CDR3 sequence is CASSPLDNGNTIYF. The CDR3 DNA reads TGTGCCAGCTCACCACTGGACAATGGAAACACCATATATTTT.

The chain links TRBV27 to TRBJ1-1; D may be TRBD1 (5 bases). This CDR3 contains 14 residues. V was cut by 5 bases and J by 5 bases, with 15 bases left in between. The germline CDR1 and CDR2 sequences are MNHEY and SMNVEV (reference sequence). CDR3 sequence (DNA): TGTGCCAGCAGTCCGCTAGGCGGGGGGACTGAAGCTTTCTTT. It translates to CASSPLGGGTEAFF.

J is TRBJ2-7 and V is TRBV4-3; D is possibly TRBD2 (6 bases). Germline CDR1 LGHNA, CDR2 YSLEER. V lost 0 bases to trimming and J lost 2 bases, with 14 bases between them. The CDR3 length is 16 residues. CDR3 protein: CASSQDSRAGTYEQYF. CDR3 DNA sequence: TGCGCCAGCAGCCAAGATTCCCGGGCGGGGACCTACGAGCAGTACTTC.

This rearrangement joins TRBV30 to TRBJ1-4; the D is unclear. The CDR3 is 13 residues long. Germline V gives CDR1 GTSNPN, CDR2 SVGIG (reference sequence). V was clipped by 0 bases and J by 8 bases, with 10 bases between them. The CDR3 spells CAWSVSGKEKLFF. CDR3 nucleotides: TGTGCCTGGAGTGTATCCGGGAAGGAAAAACTGTTTTTT.

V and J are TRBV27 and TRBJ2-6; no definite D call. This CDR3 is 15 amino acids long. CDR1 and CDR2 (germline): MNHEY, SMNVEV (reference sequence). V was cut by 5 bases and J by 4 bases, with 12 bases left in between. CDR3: CASSPNLRGANVLTF. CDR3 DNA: TGTGCCAGCAGTCCAAACTTGAGAGGGGCCAACGTCCTGACTTTC.

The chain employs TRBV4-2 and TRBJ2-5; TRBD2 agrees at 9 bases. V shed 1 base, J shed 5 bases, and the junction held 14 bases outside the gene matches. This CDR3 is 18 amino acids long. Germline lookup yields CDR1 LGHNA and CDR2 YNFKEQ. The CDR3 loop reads CASSQVSLGAGGPETQYF. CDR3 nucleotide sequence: TGTGCCAGCAGCCAAGTATCGTTAGGGGCGGGGGGGCCGGAGACCCAGTACTTC.

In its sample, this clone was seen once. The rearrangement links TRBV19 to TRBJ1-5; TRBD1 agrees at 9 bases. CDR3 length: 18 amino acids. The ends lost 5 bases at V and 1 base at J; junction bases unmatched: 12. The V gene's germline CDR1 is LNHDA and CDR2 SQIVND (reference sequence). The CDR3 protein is CASSSNRGRGASNQPQHF. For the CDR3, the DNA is TGTGCCAGTAGTTCTAACAGGGGGCGGGGGGCGAGCAATCAGCCCCAGCATTTT.

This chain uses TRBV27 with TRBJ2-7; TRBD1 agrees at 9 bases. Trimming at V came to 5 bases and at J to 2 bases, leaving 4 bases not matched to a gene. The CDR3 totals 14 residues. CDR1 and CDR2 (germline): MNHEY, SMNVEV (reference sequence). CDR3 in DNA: TGTGCCAGCAGTCCAAGGACAGGGGCCTACGAGCAGTACTTC. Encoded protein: CASSPRTGAYEQYF.

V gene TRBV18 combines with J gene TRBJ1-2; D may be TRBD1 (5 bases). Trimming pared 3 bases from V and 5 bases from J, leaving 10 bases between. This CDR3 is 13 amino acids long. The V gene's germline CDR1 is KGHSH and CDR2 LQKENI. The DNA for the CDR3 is TGTGCCAGCTCACCGGAACAGGAGTATGGCTACACCTTC. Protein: CASSPEQEYGYTF.

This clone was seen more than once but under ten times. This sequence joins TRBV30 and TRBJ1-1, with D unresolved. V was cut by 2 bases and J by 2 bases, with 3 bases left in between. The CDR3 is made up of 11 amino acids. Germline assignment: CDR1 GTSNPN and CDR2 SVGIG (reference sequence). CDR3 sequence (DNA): TGTGCCTGGAGTACAAACACTGAAGCTTTCTTT. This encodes CAWSTNTEAFF.

The CDR3 reads CASSRRQRGSTDTQYF. In DNA, the CDR3 is TGTGCCAGCAGCCGTCGTCAAAGGGGGAGCACAGATACGCAGTATTTT. V usage is TRBV11-1 and J usage is TRBJ2-3; D might be TRBD1 (6 bases). CDR1 and CDR2 from the germline V gene are SGHAT and FQDESV (reference sequence). Trimming pared 5 bases from V and 0 bases from J, leaving 15 bases between. The CDR3 has 16 amino acids.

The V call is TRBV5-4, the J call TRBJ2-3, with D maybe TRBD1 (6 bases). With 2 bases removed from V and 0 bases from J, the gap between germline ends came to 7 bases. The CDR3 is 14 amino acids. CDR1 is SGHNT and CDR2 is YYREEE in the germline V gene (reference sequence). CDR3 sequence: CASSFQGSTDTQYF. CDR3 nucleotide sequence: TGTGCCAGCAGCTTTCAGGGGAGCACAGATACGCAGTATTTT.

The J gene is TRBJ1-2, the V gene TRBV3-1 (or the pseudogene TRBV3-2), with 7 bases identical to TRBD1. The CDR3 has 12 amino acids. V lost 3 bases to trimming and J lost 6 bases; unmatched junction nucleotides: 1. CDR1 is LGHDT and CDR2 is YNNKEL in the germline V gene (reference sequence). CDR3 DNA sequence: TGTGCCAGCAGCCATACAGGGGATGGCTACACCTTC. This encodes CASSHTGDGYTF.

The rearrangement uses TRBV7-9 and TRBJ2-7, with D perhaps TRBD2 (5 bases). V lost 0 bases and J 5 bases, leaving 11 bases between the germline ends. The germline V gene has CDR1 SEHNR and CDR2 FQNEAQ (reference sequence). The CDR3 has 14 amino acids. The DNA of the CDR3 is TGTGCCAGCAGCTTAGCAACGGGGAAGCACGAGCAGTACTTC. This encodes CASSLATGKHEQYF. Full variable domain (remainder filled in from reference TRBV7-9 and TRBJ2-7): DTGVSQNPRHKITKRGQNVTFRCDPISEHNRLYWYRQTLGQGPEFLTYFQNEAQLEKSRLLSDRFSAERPKGSFSTLEIQRTEQGDSAMYLCASSLATGKHEQYFGPGTRLTVT.

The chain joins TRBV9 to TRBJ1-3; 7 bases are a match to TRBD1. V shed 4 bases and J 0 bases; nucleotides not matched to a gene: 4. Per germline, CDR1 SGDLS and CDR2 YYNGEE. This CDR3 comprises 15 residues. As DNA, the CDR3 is TGTGCCAGCAGCACGGGACAGTTCTCTGGAAACACCATATATTTT. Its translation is CASSTGQFSGNTIYF.

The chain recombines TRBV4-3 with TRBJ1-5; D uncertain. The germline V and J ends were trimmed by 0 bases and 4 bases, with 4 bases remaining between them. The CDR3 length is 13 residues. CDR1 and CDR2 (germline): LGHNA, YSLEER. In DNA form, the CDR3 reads TGCGCCAGCAGCCAAGATTCTAATCAGCCCCAGCATTTT. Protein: CASSQDSNQPQHF.

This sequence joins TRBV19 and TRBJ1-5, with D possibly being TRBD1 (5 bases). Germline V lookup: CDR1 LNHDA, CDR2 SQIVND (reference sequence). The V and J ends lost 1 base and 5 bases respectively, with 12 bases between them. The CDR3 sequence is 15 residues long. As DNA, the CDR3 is TGTGCCAGTAGTATAGTATACGACAGTTATCAGCCCCAGCATTTT. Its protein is CASSIVYDSYQPQHF.

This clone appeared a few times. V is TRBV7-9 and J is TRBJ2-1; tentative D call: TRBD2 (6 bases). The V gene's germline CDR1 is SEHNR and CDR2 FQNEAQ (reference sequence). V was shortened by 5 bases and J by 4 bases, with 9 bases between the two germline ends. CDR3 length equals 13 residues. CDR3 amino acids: CASSQRGYNEQFF. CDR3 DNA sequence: TGTGCCAGCAGCCAACGGGGGTACAATGAGCAGTTCTTC.

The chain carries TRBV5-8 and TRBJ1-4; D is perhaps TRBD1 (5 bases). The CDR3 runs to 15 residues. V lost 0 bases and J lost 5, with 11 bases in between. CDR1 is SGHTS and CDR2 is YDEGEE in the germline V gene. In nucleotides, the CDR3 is TGTGCCAGCAGCTTGGCAGGGAGGGTCAATGAAAAACTGTTTTTT. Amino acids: CASSLAGRVNEKLFF.